Listed below are T cell receptor beta chains from one sample, sequenced in a study of control samples from healthy donors and cancer patients. Profiling relied on immunoSEQ multiplex PCR, and the TCRdb table lists in-frame clones only, not all of them. The sample shows around 53,000 clones, around 86% of them seen only once. Sequencing input: PBMCs. These receptors all stem from a woman in her 50s with lung cancer. The CDR3 runs from the conserved cysteine through the conserved F or W. The order of the fields is J gene, D gene, V gene, clone size, CDR3 DNA, CDR3 protein. The D gene is left open where the match is weak. Size is omitted from some rows. Given values are once, few, many or a class for expanded clones.

J: TRBJ1-1; D: .; V: TRBV7-3; size: few; DNA: TGTGCCAGCAGCCTAAAGCCCCCAGGAGGCGGGACTGAAGCTTTCTTT; CDR3: CASSLKPPGGGTEAFF
J: TRBJ2-2; D: TRBD1; V: TRBV7-9; size: .; DNA: TGTGCCAGCAGTAAGGGCCCGGGACAGGGGGGCACCGGGGAGCTGTTTTTT; CDR3: CASSKGPGQGGTGELFF
J: TRBJ1-2; D: TRBD1; V: TRBV12-5; size: once; DNA: TGTGCTAGTGGTTCCTCCGGGACAGGGAGTGGCTACACCTTC; CDR3: CASGSSGTGSGYTF
J: TRBJ1-6; D: .; V: TRBV25-1; size: .; DNA: TGTGCCAGCGGACGCAAGGGGAATTCACCCCTCCACTTT; CDR3: CASGRKGNSPLHF
J: TRBJ1-2; D: .; V: TRBV15; size: .; DNA: TGTGCCACCAGCAGAGTTGGAGGGAAAGACTATGGCTACACCTTC; CDR3: CATSRVGGKDYGYTF
J: TRBJ1-2; D: .; V: TRBV2; size: .; DNA: TGTGCCAGCAGTCCCACAATACAGGGTAGATACAACTATGGCTACACCTTC; CDR3: CASSPTIQGRYNYGYTF
J: TRBJ1-1; D: .; V: TRBV6-2/TRBV6-3; size: .; DNA: TGTGCCAGCAGTAGGCAAGGAATGAACACTGAAGCTTTCTTT; CDR3: CASSRQGMNTEAFF
J: TRBJ1-6; D: .; V: TRBV7-2; size: .; DNA: TGTGCCAGCAGCGAGGCGGTCGCGGGTCTGTCCTATAATTCACCCCTCCACTTT; CDR3: CASSEAVAGLSYNSPLHF
J: TRBJ2-5; D: TRBD1; V: TRBV3-1/TRBV3-2; size: .; DNA: TGTGCCAGCAGCCAAGATGGGACAGGGTATAGGGAGACCCAGTACTTC; CDR3: CASSQDGTGYRETQYF
J: TRBJ1-4; D: .; V: TRBV5-4; size: .; DNA: TGTGCCAGCAGCATAGGACCGGGAGAAAAACTGTTTTTT; CDR3: CASSIGPGEKLFF
J: TRBJ1-1; D: .; V: TRBV2; size: .; DNA: TGTGCCAGCAGTGACGCGGGAATCATGAACACTGAAGCTTTCTTT; CDR3: CASSDAGIMNTEAFF
J: TRBJ2-2; D: .; V: TRBV11-2; size: .; DNA: TGTGCCAGCAGCGGTTTTGACACCGGGGAGCTGTTTTTT; CDR3: CASSGFDTGELFF
J: TRBJ2-1; D: .; V: TRBV6-4; size: .; DNA: TGTGCCAGCGGTAAGGAGGGGGATCGCAATGAGCAGTTCTTC; CDR3: CASGKEGDRNEQFF
J: TRBJ1-1; D: TRBD1; V: TRBV5-1; size: .; DNA: TGCGCCAGCAGCCCGGGACAGGGAAAGGGAACTGAAGCTTTCTTT; CDR3: CASSPGQGKGTEAFF
J: TRBJ2-1; D: .; V: TRBV28; size: .; DNA: TGTGCCAGCTCGGGGGTTTCTAATGAGCAGTTCTTC; CDR3: CASSGVSNEQFF
J: TRBJ1-1; D: .; V: TRBV6-1; size: .; DNA: TGTGCCAGCAGTGATAGGACCGCTGAAGCTTTCTTT; CDR3: CASSDRTAEAFF
J: TRBJ1-5; D: .; V: TRBV20-1; size: .; DNA: TGCAGTGCTAGTGTTCCTTCAACAGGGATTCGGGATCAGCCCCAGCATTTT; CDR3: CSASVPSTGIRDQPQHF
J: TRBJ2-2; D: .; V: TRBV5-5; size: .; DNA: TGTGCCAGCAGCCGACGCCTCACGGGCGGCACCGGGGAGCTGTTTTTT; CDR3: CASSRRLTGGTGELFF
J: TRBJ2-6; D: .; V: TRBV15; size: .; DNA: TGTGCCACCAGCAGAGGGAGGGTATCTGGGGCCAACGTCCTGACTTTC; CDR3: CATSRGRVSGANVLTF
J: TRBJ1-1; D: .; V: TRBV12-3/TRBV12-4; size: .; DNA: TGTGCCAGCAGTCAGGAGGAGACTGAAGCTTTCTTT; CDR3: CASSQEETEAFF
J: TRBJ2-2; D: TRBD2; V: TRBV2; size: .; DNA: TGTGCCAGCAGAGCTGGTAGCGGGGGGAACACCGGGGAGCTGTTTTTT; CDR3: CASRAGSGGNTGELFF
J: TRBJ2-1; D: .; V: TRBV9; size: .; DNA: TGTGCCAGCAGCGTAGGGGGGGTTTACAATGAGCAGTTCTTC; CDR3: CASSVGGVYNEQFF
J: TRBJ1-1; D: TRBD1; V: TRBV7-6; size: .; DNA: TGTGCCAGCAGCTTAAGTCCGGGACAGGGATGGACTGAAGCTTTCTTT; CDR3: CASSLSPGQGWTEAFF
J: TRBJ2-3; D: .; V: TRBV14; size: .; DNA: TGTGCCAGCAGCCCCGACCGCACAGATACGCAGTATTTT; CDR3: CASSPDRTDTQYF
J: TRBJ2-2; D: .; V: TRBV7-9; size: .; DNA: TGTGCCAGCAGCTTAAACACCGGGGAGCTGTTTTTT; CDR3: CASSLNTGELFF
J: TRBJ1-4; D: TRBD1; V: TRBV6-6; size: .; DNA: TGTGCCAGCAGCCAACAGGGGGGCACTAATGAAAAACTGTTTTTT; CDR3: CASSQQGGTNEKLFF
J: TRBJ1-2; D: TRBD1; V: TRBV28; size: .; DNA: TGTGCCAGCAGTATGGGGGGACAGGCTTGGAGTGGCTACACCTTC; CDR3: CASSMGGQAWSGYTF
J: TRBJ2-7; D: .; V: TRBV19; size: .; DNA: TGTGCCAGTAGTCCCCAACAAGGACATTTCTACGAGCAGTACTTC; CDR3: CASSPQQGHFYEQYF
J: TRBJ2-3; D: .; V: TRBV6-5; size: .; DNA: TGTGCCAGCAGTTCCCGGACAGCAGATACGCAGTATTTT; CDR3: CASSSRTADTQYF
J: TRBJ2-1; D: TRBD1; V: TRBV5-4; size: .; DNA: TGTGCCAGCAGCCTCGACAGGGGGGGTTACAATGAGCAGTTCTTC; CDR3: CASSLDRGGYNEQFF
J: TRBJ2-1; D: TRBD1; V: TRBV5-1; size: .; DNA: TGCGCCAGCAGCTTGGACAGGGGGGCGGGTGAGCAGTTCTTC; CDR3: CASSLDRGAGEQFF
J: TRBJ1-1; D: TRBD1; V: TRBV11-3; size: .; DNA: TGTGCCAGCAGCTCGGGACAGGGAGTCACTGAAGCTTTCTTT; CDR3: CASSSGQGVTEAFF
J: TRBJ1-1; D: .; V: TRBV28; size: .; DNA: TGTGCCAGCAGTCCACCTGTGGCTGGGGGCACTGAAGCTTTCTTT; CDR3: CASSPPVAGGTEAFF
J: TRBJ2-3; D: .; V: TRBV7-9; size: .; DNA: TGTGCCAGCAGCTTAGGCCCGGGTGGCACAGATACGCAGTATTTT; CDR3: CASSLGPGGTDTQYF
J: TRBJ2-7; D: .; V: TRBV19; size: .; DNA: TGTGCCAGTAGTATAGTCCAGGGTCGGGGCGAGCAGTACTTC; CDR3: CASSIVQGRGEQYF
J: TRBJ1-1; D: .; V: TRBV19; size: .; DNA: TGTGCCAGTAGTCTCCCCCTGGCCAGTGAAGCTTTCTTT; CDR3: CASSLPLASEAFF
J: TRBJ2-7; D: .; V: TRBV7-8; size: .; DNA: TGTGCCAGCAGCTTCGATGGGTACGAGCAGTACTTC; CDR3: CASSFDGYEQYF
J: TRBJ2-5; D: TRBD2; V: TRBV2; size: .; DNA: TGTGCCACTTTCTACGGGGGGGAGGAGACCCAGTACTTC; CDR3: CATFYGGEETQYF
J: TRBJ2-5; D: .; V: TRBV5-1; size: .; DNA: TGCGCCAGCAGCTTGGCCGGGCAGGGCCAAGAGACCCAGTACTTC; CDR3: CASSLAGQGQETQYF
J: TRBJ1-5; D: TRBD1; V: TRBV4-2; size: few; DNA: TGTGCCAGCAGCGGACAGGGAGAAAAACAGCCCCAGCATTTT; CDR3: CASSGQGEKQPQHF
J: TRBJ1-1; D: .; V: TRBV7-9; size: .; DNA: TGTGCCAGCAGCTTAGTTGGCAGGGGGAACACTGAAGCTTTCTTT; CDR3: CASSLVGRGNTEAFF
J: TRBJ2-7; D: TRBD1; V: TRBV24-1; size: few; DNA: TGTGCCACCAGTGATCGGACAGGGGGCTACGAGCAGTACTTC; CDR3: CATSDRTGGYEQYF
J: TRBJ1-1; D: TRBD1; V: TRBV19; size: .; DNA: TGTGCCAGTACCCTGAGGGCGTTGGGACAGGGGATGAACACTGAAGCTTTCTTT; CDR3: CASTLRALGQGMNTEAFF
J: TRBJ1-1; D: .; V: TRBV28; size: .; DNA: TGTGCCAGCAGTTTAACCGACCGGGGCAGAGCTTTCTTT; CDR3: CASSLTDRGRAFF
J: TRBJ2-7; D: .; V: TRBV19; size: .; DNA: TGTGCCAGTAGCCTCAAACGGCAACTTTACGAGCAGTACTTC; CDR3: CASSLKRQLYEQYF
J: TRBJ2-1; D: .; V: TRBV28; size: .; DNA: TGTGCCAGCAGTTTCAGGATTGAGCAGTTCTTC; CDR3: CASSFRIEQFF
J: TRBJ1-1; D: TRBD1; V: TRBV25-1; size: .; DNA: TGTGCCAGCAGTGATAGGGACAGGCTAGCTTTCTTT; CDR3: CASSDRDRLAFF
J: TRBJ1-2; D: .; V: TRBV6-6; size: .; DNA: TGTGCCAGCAGTTACGGGGGTACAAACTATGGCTACACCTTC; CDR3: CASSYGGTNYGYTF